These T cell receptor beta chains were read from a single sample in a study of T cells expressing NK-cell markers. From the 5' RACE reads, TCRdb lists one entry per CDR3 protein and no DNA. The specimen's table records 350,000 to 450,000 distinct CDR3 sequences. The sample comprised blood T cells: a sorted CD56 or NKG2C T cell subset, CD4+ or CD8+ T cells, or bulk PBMC T cells (not recorded which). The receptor set was obtained from a man aged 18 to 69 in good health. CDR3s include the opening cysteine and the closing phenylalanine or tryptophan.

V gene	J gene	CDR3 protein
TRBV2	TRBJ2-5	CASSDRLAETQYF
TRBV24-1	TRBJ2-1	CATSDPSRGNEQFF
TRBV9	TRBJ2-7	CASSGSSGQGAYEQYF
TRBV27	TRBJ2-1	CASIGTGSGNEQFF
TRBV12-5	TRBJ2-3	CASGLGQSTDTQYF
TRBV11-2	TRBJ2-7	CASSLNRVLVYEQYF
TRBV28	TRBJ2-5	CASRTGGRQETQYF
TRBV7-9	TRBJ2-1	CASSLAGTGLAYNEQFF
TRBV18	TRBJ2-1	CASSPPQVRDNEQFF
TRBV5-4	TRBJ2-1	CASSSGRDRVNNEQFF
TRBV3-1	TRBJ2-3	CASSLGLAMETDTQYF